The rows below give T cell receptor beta chains drawn from one sample of a study of human T cells and chemical hapten exposure. From the RACE reads, TCRdb called clonotypes with MiXCR, one entry per CDR3 protein. The sample gives about 350,000 distinct CDR3 sequences, 4.5% to 7% of which show up once; about 8.7% is in the top ten. Here the sequenced sample was whole blood, taken in connection with sensitization to the hapten diphenylcyclopropenone (DPC). The receptors shown here come from a woman under 30 with alopecia areata. Some clones in this sample may be carry-over from other donors' samples. Each CDR3 is given with its conserved first and last residue. A D gene is named only where the DNA matches it firmly. Rows may omit the clone size; those that give it use once, few, many or a size class.

D: -
J: TRBJ1-1
size: many
length: 12
V: TRBV6-5
CDR3: CASLDSTRTAFF
DNA: TGTGCCAGCCTCGACTCGACCAGGACAGCTTTCTTT

D: TRBD1
J: TRBJ2-7
size: -
length: 14
V: TRBV20-1
CDR3: CSAPRGQGAREQYF
DNA: TGCAGTGCTCCCCGTGGGCAGGGGGCGCGAGAGCAGTACTTC

D: -
J: TRBJ1-1
size: few
length: 18
V: TRBV7-4
CDR3: CASSSFDKRFGGNTEAFF
DNA: TGTGCCAGCAGCTCTTTCGACAAAAGGTTTGGAGGAAACACTGAAGCTTTCTTT

D: TRBD2
J: TRBJ2-1
size: -
length: 19
V: TRBV11-1
CDR3: CASSLAGTSGGASYNEQFF
DNA: TGTGCCAGCAGCTTAGCCGGGACTAGCGGGGGGGCCTCCTACAATGAGCAGTTCTTC

D: -
J: TRBJ1-6
size: many
length: 14
V: TRBV18
CDR3: CASSPRVDNSPLHF
DNA: TGTGCCAGCTCCCCCAGGGTGGATAATTCACCCCTCCACTTT

D: TRBD2
J: TRBJ2-3
size: many
length: 16
V: TRBV9
CDR3: CASSVASGGATDTQYF
DNA: TGTGCCAGCAGCGTAGCTAGCGGGGGAGCCACAGATACGCAGTATTTT

D: -
J: TRBJ1-5
size: -
length: 15
V: TRBV5-1
CDR3: CASSLGGISNQPQHF
DNA: TGCGCCAGCAGCTTGGGGGGAATTAGCAATCAGCCCCAGCATTTT

D: TRBD1
J: TRBJ1-2
size: -
length: 16
V: TRBV7-6
CDR3: CASSPRGQGFFYGYTF
DNA: TGTGCCAGCAGCCCGCGTGGACAGGGGTTTTTCTATGGCTACACCTTC

D: -
J: TRBJ1-2
size: many
length: 15
V: TRBV6-2/TRBV6-3
CDR3: CASSYFSQGNYGYTF
DNA: TGTGCCAGCAGTTACTTTTCACAGGGTAACTATGGCTACACCTTC

D: -
J: TRBJ1-2
size: -
length: 14
V: TRBV12-3/TRBV12-4
CDR3: CASSSQGLNYGYTF
DNA: TGTGCCAGCAGTTCTCAGGGGCTTAACTATGGCTACACCTTC

D: -
J: TRBJ2-7
size: many
length: 14
V: TRBV27
CDR3: CASSIDGPSYEQYF
DNA: TGTGCCAGCAGTATTGACGGGCCTTCCTACGAGCAGTACTTC

D: TRBD1
J: TRBJ1-2
size: many
length: 15
V: TRBV6-5
CDR3: CASRQGLTPNYGYTF
DNA: TGTGCCAGCAGACAGGGGCTGACCCCTAACTATGGCTACACCTTC

D: -
J: TRBJ2-2
size: many
length: 13
V: TRBV7-9
CDR3: CASSLRVPGELFF
DNA: TGTGCCAGCAGCTTAAGGGTCCCCGGGGAGCTGTTTTTT

D: TRBD2
J: TRBJ2-3
size: few
length: 15
V: TRBV4-3
CDR3: CASSGAGLATDTQYF
DNA: TGCGCCAGCAGCGGCGCGGGACTAGCGACAGATACGCAGTATTTT

D: -
J: TRBJ1-1
size: many
length: 13
V: TRBV6-5
CDR3: CASRVPGDLGAFF
DNA: TGTGCCAGCAGGGTCCCCGGGGATCTGGGGGCTTTCTTT

D: -
J: TRBJ1-6
size: few
length: 14
V: TRBV7-2
CDR3: CASSSIPVNSPLHF
DNA: TGTGCCAGCAGCTCAATTCCTGTGAATTCACCCCTCCACTTT

D: -
J: TRBJ2-6
size: many
length: 18
V: TRBV27
CDR3: CASSLVGTPPSGANVLTF
DNA: TGTGCCAGCAGTTTAGTGGGGACACCCCCTTCTGGGGCCAACGTCCTGACTTTC

D: -
J: TRBJ2-5
size: many
length: 14
V: TRBV5-4
CDR3: CASSLWQPQETQYF
DNA: TGTGCCAGCAGCTTGTGGCAGCCTCAAGAGACCCAGTACTTC

D: -
J: TRBJ1-1
size: many
length: 16
V: TRBV7-8
CDR3: CASSLGVGEWNTEAFF
DNA: TGTGCCAGCAGCTTAGGGGTCGGGGAATGGAACACTGAAGCTTTCTTT

D: -
J: TRBJ1-5
size: many
length: 18
V: TRBV6-1
CDR3: CASSEAGMPHNSNQPQHF
DNA: TGTGCCAGCAGTGAAGCTGGGATGCCCCACAATAGCAATCAGCCCCAGCATTTT

D: TRBD2
J: TRBJ2-1
size: -
length: 16
V: TRBV7-9
CDR3: CASSSGLAGQSPEQFF
DNA: TGTGCCAGCAGCTCCGGACTAGCGGGCCAGAGTCCGGAGCAGTTCTTC

D: TRBD1
J: TRBJ1-2
size: -
length: 14
V: TRBV5-1
CDR3: CASSPDRRNYGYTF
DNA: TGCGCCAGCAGCCCGGACAGGCGTAACTATGGCTACACCTTC

D: TRBD1
J: TRBJ2-7
size: many
length: 15
V: TRBV20-1
CDR3: CSARDSSRGPHEQYF
DNA: TGCAGTGCTAGAGATAGTAGCAGGGGGCCCCACGAGCAGTACTTC

D: TRBD1
J: TRBJ2-3
size: few
length: 16
V: TRBV12-3/TRBV12-4
CDR3: CASSRRTGAHTDTQYF
DNA: TGTGCCAGCAGTCGACGGACAGGGGCCCACACAGATACGCAGTATTTT

D: -
J: TRBJ1-5
size: many
length: 15
V: TRBV20-1
CDR3: CSAREIGGGNQPQHF
DNA: TGCAGTGCTAGAGAGATAGGGGGAGGCAATCAGCCCCAGCATTTT

D: TRBD1
J: TRBJ1-1
size: many
length: 15
V: TRBV6-5
CDR3: CASSLDRVSSTEAFF
DNA: TGTGCCAGCAGTTTAGACAGGGTATCGAGCACTGAAGCTTTCTTT

D: -
J: TRBJ1-5
size: -
length: 14
V: TRBV7-2
CDR3: CASSHFPKGQPQHF
DNA: TGTGCCAGCAGCCACTTCCCGAAGGGGCAGCCCCAGCATTTT

D: -
J: TRBJ1-2
size: -
length: 13
V: TRBV5-1
CDR3: CASRLSGNYGYTF
DNA: TGCGCCAGCAGATTGAGTGGTAACTATGGCTACACCTTC

D: -
J: TRBJ1-4
size: many
length: 15
V: TRBV25-1
CDR3: CASRGKGFRNEKLFF
DNA: TGTGCCAGCAGGGGGAAAGGGTTTCGAAATGAAAAACTGTTTTTT

D: -
J: TRBJ1-1
size: few
length: 12
V: TRBV2
CDR3: CASGRQLAEAFF
DNA: TGTGCCAGCGGCCGACAGTTAGCTGAAGCTTTCTTT

D: -
J: TRBJ2-2
size: few
length: 17
V: TRBV27
CDR3: CASSPQKGYANTGELFF
DNA: TGTGCCAGCAGTCCTCAGAAGGGGTACGCGAACACCGGGGAGCTGTTTTTT

D: -
J: TRBJ2-1
size: -
length: 13
V: TRBV2
CDR3: CASSTDLVLRQFF
DNA: TGTGCCAGCAGTACCGACCTGGTTCTACGGCAGTTCTTC

D: TRBD1
J: TRBJ2-7
size: -
length: 14
V: TRBV13
CDR3: CASREWTGTYEQYF
DNA: TGTGCCAGCAGGGAGTGGACAGGCACCTACGAGCAGTACTTC

D: -
J: TRBJ1-1
size: -
length: 14
V: TRBV5-1
CDR3: CASRGEGYPTEAFF
DNA: TGCGCCAGCAGAGGGGAGGGCTACCCCACTGAAGCTTTCTTT

D: -
J: TRBJ2-7
size: few
length: 15
V: TRBV18
CDR3: CASSGAGTPGYEQYF
DNA: TGTGCCAGCTCAGGGGCCGGGACCCCAGGCTACGAGCAGTACTTC

D: -
J: TRBJ2-1
size: -
length: 14
V: TRBV4-3
CDR3: CASSQEQGWYEQFF
DNA: TGCGCCAGCAGCCAAGAGCAGGGGTGGTATGAGCAGTTCTTC

D: -
J: TRBJ2-1
size: -
length: 13
V: TRBV12-3/TRBV12-4
CDR3: CASSRGRHGEQFF
DNA: TGTGCCAGCAGTCGGGGACGTCATGGGGAGCAGTTCTTC

D: -
J: TRBJ2-5
size: few
length: 16
V: TRBV29-1
CDR3: CSVEGGSRDLQETQYF
DNA: TGCAGCGTTGAAGGAGGGAGCAGGGATCTACAAGAGACCCAGTACTTC

D: -
J: TRBJ1-3
size: -
length: 14
V: TRBV18
CDR3: CASSPETVLTSIYF
DNA: TGTGCCAGCTCACCAGAGACAGTACTTACTTCCATATATTTT

D: TRBD1
J: TRBJ2-3
size: -
length: 19
V: TRBV5-1
CDR3: CASSYTGQGPPAVRDTQYF
DNA: TGCGCCAGCAGCTACACGGGACAGGGGCCCCCAGCGGTCCGGGATACGCAGTATTTT

D: -
J: TRBJ2-6
size: -
length: 16
V: TRBV24-1
CDR3: CATSDSFVSGANVLTF
DNA: TGTGCCACCAGTGATTCCTTCGTCTCTGGGGCCAACGTCCTGACTTTC

D: -
J: TRBJ1-1
size: many
length: 15
V: TRBV5-1
CDR3: CASSLAGRWGTEAFF
DNA: TGCGCCAGCAGCTTGGCCGGCAGGTGGGGGACTGAAGCTTTCTTT

D: TRBD1
J: TRBJ1-2
size: -
length: 15
V: TRBV29-1
CDR3: CSVPEVGRGLDGYTF
DNA: TGCAGCGTCCCCGAGGTGGGCAGGGGGCTTGATGGCTACACCTTC

D: TRBD2
J: TRBJ2-3
size: many
length: 15
V: TRBV12-3/TRBV12-4
CDR3: CASTLAGTNTDTQYF
DNA: TGTGCCAGCACCCTAGCGGGGACCAACACAGATACGCAGTATTTT

D: -
J: TRBJ2-7
size: few
length: 15
V: TRBV27
CDR3: CASSPPGTAPYEQYF
DNA: TGTGCCAGCAGTCCACCCGGGACTGCCCCCTACGAGCAGTACTTC

D: -
J: TRBJ1-6
size: -
length: 13
V: TRBV9
CDR3: CASSGPEGSPLHF
DNA: TGTGCCAGCAGCGGACCGGAGGGTTCACCCCTCCACTTT

D: TRBD1
J: TRBJ2-3
size: -
length: 16
V: TRBV27
CDR3: CASSLTGAEFPDTQYF
DNA: TGTGCCAGCAGTTTAACAGGGGCGGAATTCCCAGATACGCAGTATTTT

D: -
J: TRBJ1-3
size: many
length: 16
V: TRBV18
CDR3: CASSPQVGISGNTIYF
DNA: TGTGCCAGCTCACCACAGGTCGGGATCTCTGGAAACACCATATATTTT

D: -
J: TRBJ1-6
size: few
length: 13
V: TRBV14
CDR3: CASSREGRSPLHF
DNA: TGTGCCAGCAGCCGGGAGGGGAGATCACCCCTCCACTTT

D: -
J: TRBJ1-2
size: many
length: 14
V: TRBV12-3/TRBV12-4
CDR3: CASSRHLFNYGYTF
DNA: TGTGCCAGCAGTCGACACCTCTTCAACTATGGCTACACCTTC

D: -
J: TRBJ2-7
size: -
length: 14
V: TRBV11-1
CDR3: CASSLPGALYEQYF
DNA: TGTGCCAGCAGCCTCCCCGGGGCGCTCTACGAGCAGTACTTC

D: TRBD1
J: TRBJ2-5
size: -
length: 15
V: TRBV5-1
CDR3: CASSSLPGQQETQYF
DNA: TGCGCCAGCAGCTCATTGCCGGGACAGCAAGAGACCCAGTACTTC

D: -
J: TRBJ2-2
size: -
length: 19
V: TRBV6-2/TRBV6-3
CDR3: CASSYSLQFGVLNTGELFF
DNA: TGTGCCAGCAGTTACTCCCTCCAATTCGGGGTTTTGAACACCGGGGAGCTGTTTTTT

D: TRBD1
J: TRBJ1-6
size: few
length: 12
V: TRBV12-3/TRBV12-4
CDR3: CGSRTGNSPLHF
DNA: TGTGGGTCGAGGACAGGGAATTCACCCCTCCACTTT

D: -
J: TRBJ1-2
size: many
length: 15
V: TRBV12-3/TRBV12-4
CDR3: CASSPRRRANYGYTF
DNA: TGTGCCAGCAGCCCCCGGCGGCGCGCTAACTATGGCTACACCTTC

D: -
J: TRBJ1-2
size: -
length: 17
V: TRBV7-2
CDR3: CASSLAALAGSEYGYTF
DNA: TGTGCCAGCAGCTTAGCAGCCTTGGCAGGGAGTGAGTATGGCTACACCTTC

D: -
J: TRBJ2-3
size: few
length: 13
V: TRBV7-2
CDR3: CASSSGPEDTQYF
DNA: TGTGCCAGCAGCTCCGGCCCAGAGGATACGCAGTATTTT

D: -
J: TRBJ2-5
size: -
length: 13
V: TRBV27
CDR3: CASSFSRGETQYF
DNA: TGTGCCAGCAGTTTTAGCCGGGGAGAGACCCAGTACTTC

D: -
J: TRBJ1-1
size: few
length: 13
V: TRBV6-5
CDR3: CASSPFGNTEAFF
DNA: TGTGCCAGCAGCCCTTTTGGAAACACTGAAGCTTTCTTT